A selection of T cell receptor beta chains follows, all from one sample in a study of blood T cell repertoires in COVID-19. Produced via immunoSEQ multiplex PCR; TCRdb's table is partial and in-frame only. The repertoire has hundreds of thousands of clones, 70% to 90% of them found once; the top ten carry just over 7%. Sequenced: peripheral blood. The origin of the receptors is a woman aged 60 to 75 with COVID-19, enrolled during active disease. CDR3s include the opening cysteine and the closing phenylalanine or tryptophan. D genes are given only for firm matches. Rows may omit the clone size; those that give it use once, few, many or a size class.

CASRRRFYGETQYF	TGTGCCAGCAGGCGCAGGTTTTATGGGGAGACCCAGTACTTC	TRBV6-5	TRBJ2-5	-	-
CASSLSTGRTYEQYF	TGTGCCAGCAGTTTATCGACAGGGCGTACGTACGAGCAGTACTTC	TRBV27	TRBJ2-7	TRBD1	-
CASSLSYGYTF	TGTGCCAGCAGTTTGAGCTATGGCTACACCTTC	TRBV28	TRBJ1-2	-	-
CASSSPVNEQFF	TGTGCCAGCAGCTCCCCAGTCAATGAGCAGTTCTTC	TRBV11-3	TRBJ2-1	-	-
CASSLHRGRMYEQFF	TGTGCCAGCAGTTTACACAGGGGGCGTATGTATGAGCAGTTCTTC	TRBV27	TRBJ2-1	TRBD1	-
CATDQGQTNTGELFF	TGTGCCACGGACCAGGGACAGACAAACACCGGGGAGCTGTTTTTT	TRBV5-6	TRBJ2-2	TRBD1	-
CASSPRDSLNSPLHF	TGCGCCAGCAGCCCTAGGGACAGCCTCAATTCACCCCTCCACTTT	TRBV4-1	TRBJ1-6	TRBD1	once
CASRLPPVETQYF	TGTGCCAGCAGACTCCCTCCGGTAGAGACCCAGTACTTC	TRBV7-2	TRBJ2-5	-	-
CASRPQGGGDVYTQYF	TGTGCCAGCAGGCCCCAGGGTGGGGGGGACGTTTATACGCAGTATTTT	TRBV7-9	TRBJ2-3	TRBD2	-
CASSQDWRPEGETQYF	TGTGCCAGCAGCCAAGATTGGCGTCCGGAGGGAGAGACCCAGTACTTC	TRBV3-1/TRBV3-2	TRBJ2-5	-	-
CASSQSPWDRFSYEQYF	TGTGCCAGCAGTCAGTCCCCTTGGGACAGGTTCTCCTACGAGCAGTACTTC	TRBV6-2/TRBV6-3	TRBJ2-7	TRBD1	-
CASSSRRVLGRETQYF	TGTGCCAGCAGCTCGCGACGTGTACTAGGTAGAGAGACCCAGTACTTC	TRBV5-6	TRBJ2-5	-	once
CASSIGGNAAKTQYF	TGTGCCAGTAGTATAGGAGGGAATGCCGCCAAGACCCAGTACTTC	TRBV19	TRBJ2-5	-	once
CASSYSRQGAGNTIYF	TGTGCCAGCAGTTACTCGAGACAGGGGGCAGGAAACACCATATATTTT	TRBV6-6	TRBJ1-3	TRBD1	-
CATSDSYRAGELFF	TGTGCCACCAGTGACTCGTACAGGGCCGGGGAGCTGTTTTTT	TRBV24-1	TRBJ2-2	-	-
CASSQLAGGSSYEQYF	TGTGCCAGCAGCCAGCTAGCGGGGGGTTCTTCCTACGAGCAGTACTTC	TRBV3-1/TRBV3-2	TRBJ2-7	TRBD2	-
CASSFRDSPYNEQFF	TGCGCCAGCAGTTTTAGGGACTCCCCCTACAATGAGCAGTTCTTC	TRBV4-1	TRBJ2-1	-	-
CASGLSRDFGNQPQHF	TGTGCCAGCGGCCTTTCGAGGGACTTCGGAAATCAGCCCCAGCATTTT	TRBV5-5	TRBJ1-5	-	-
CASKDRASYEQYF	TGTGCCAGCAAAGACAGGGCTTCCTACGAGCAGTACTTC	TRBV11-3	TRBJ2-7	TRBD1	-
CASSRQGTDEKLFF	TGTGCCAGCAGCCGACAGGGGACGGATGAAAAACTGTTTTTT	TRBV6-5	TRBJ1-4	TRBD1	-
CASRFRGAANEKLFF	TGCGCCAGCAGGTTCAGGGGGGCGGCTAATGAAAAACTGTTTTTT	TRBV5-1	TRBJ1-4	TRBD1	few
CASSSFREQFF	TGTGCCAGCAGTTCCTTTCGTGAGCAGTTCTTC	TRBV12-3/TRBV12-4	TRBJ2-1	-	-
CASSEEGGPYNEQFF	TGTGCCAGCAGTGAAGAGGGGGGGCCCTACAATGAGCAGTTCTTC	TRBV2	TRBJ2-1	-	-
CASSEGWGRASGYTF	TGTGCCAGCAGCGAAGGCTGGGGCAGGGCTTCTGGCTACACCTTC	TRBV9	TRBJ1-2	-	-
CASSALGGPSYEQYF	TGCGCCAGCAGCGCCTTGGGGGGTCCCTCCTACGAGCAGTACTTC	TRBV5-1	TRBJ2-7	-	-
CASSPAGTNTGELFF	TGTGCCAGCAGCCCGGCGGGCACCAACACCGGGGAGCTGTTTTTT	TRBV6-5	TRBJ2-2	-	-
CASSSPAGPTGNTIYF	TGTGCCAGCAGCTCACCCGCGGGGCCGACTGGAAACACCATATATTTT	TRBV7-9	TRBJ1-3	-	-
CSPPGTGRWEQYF	TGCAGCCCCCCCGGGACAGGGCGATGGGAGCAGTACTTC	TRBV29-1	TRBJ2-7	TRBD1	few
CASSPRTANTGELFF	TGTGCCAGCAGCCCACGGACAGCGAACACCGGGGAGCTGTTTTTT	TRBV11-2	TRBJ2-2	-	-
CASSAPGQGNYGYTF	TGCGCCAGCAGCGCACCGGGACAGGGGAACTATGGCTACACCTTC	TRBV5-1	TRBJ1-2	TRBD1	-
CASSLNRGGGYTF	TGCGCCAGCAGCTTGAACAGGGGAGGTGGCTACACCTTC	TRBV5-1	TRBJ1-2	TRBD1	few
CASSQDHPRGRYEQYF	TGTGCCAGCAGCCAAGATCATCCCAGGGGGCGATACGAGCAGTACTTC	TRBV3-1/TRBV3-2	TRBJ2-7	TRBD1	-
CASSLAPSSSGEQYF	TGCGCCAGCAGCTTGGCCCCCTCCTCCTCAGGGGAGCAGTACTTC	TRBV5-1	TRBJ2-7	-	-
CASSRGGSTDTQYF	TGTGCCAGTAGCCGGGGGGGGAGCACAGATACGCAGTATTTT	TRBV19	TRBJ2-3	TRBD2	-
CASSTRDRGTNQPQHF	TGTGCCAGCAGTACTCGGGACAGGGGGACCAATCAGCCCCAGCATTTT	TRBV6-6	TRBJ1-5	TRBD1	-